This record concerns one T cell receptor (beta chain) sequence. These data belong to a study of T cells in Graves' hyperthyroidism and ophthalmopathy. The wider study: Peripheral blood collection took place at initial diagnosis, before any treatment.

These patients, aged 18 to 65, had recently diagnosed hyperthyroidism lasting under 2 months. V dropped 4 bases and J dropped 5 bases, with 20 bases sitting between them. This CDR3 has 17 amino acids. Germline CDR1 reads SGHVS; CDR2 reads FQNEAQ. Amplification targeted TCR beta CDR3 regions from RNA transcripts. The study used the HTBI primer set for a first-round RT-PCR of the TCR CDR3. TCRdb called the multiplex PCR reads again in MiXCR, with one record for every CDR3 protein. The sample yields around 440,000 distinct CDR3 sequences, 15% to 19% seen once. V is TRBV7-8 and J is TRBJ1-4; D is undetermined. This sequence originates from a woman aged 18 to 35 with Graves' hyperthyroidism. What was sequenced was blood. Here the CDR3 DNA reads TGTGCCAGCAGCTCCGGGTGGGCCAACCGGGTGAATGAAAAACTGTTTTTT. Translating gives CASSSGWANRVNEKLFF.